Below are 32 T cell receptor beta chains sequenced from a single sample in a study of T cells in Graves' hyperthyroidism and ophthalmopathy. What was amplified from RNA transcripts were TCR beta CDR3 regions. In the first-round RT-PCR of the TCR CDR3, the HTBI primer set was used. One entry per CDR3 protein results from TCRdb running MiXCR on the multiplex PCR reads. The table lists about 590,000 distinct CDR3 sequences, 15% to 19% of them singletons. The sequenced sample consisted of blood. All receptors derive from a woman in her 30s with Graves' hyperthyroidism.

The chain couples TRBV18 to TRBJ1-2; D is perhaps TRBD1 (5 bases). The CDR3 contains 15 residues. Germline V lookup: CDR1 KGHSH, CDR2 LQKENI. V lost 3 bases and J lost 5, with 16 bases in between. The CDR3 loop reads CASSPATGLFYGYTF. Written as DNA, the CDR3 is TGTGCCAGCTCACCCGCAACGGGGCTTTTTTATGGCTACACCTTC.

Only one count was recorded for this clonotype. The chain couples TRBV20-1 to TRBJ2-1; 12 bases map to TRBD2. J gave up 3 bases and V 3 bases, and 3 bases lay outside the gene matches. The CDR3 has 15 amino acids. Germline CDR1 and CDR2: DFQATT and SNEGSKA (reference sequence). In DNA form, the CDR3 reads TGCAGTGCTAGGGTGACTAGCGGGGGCTACAATGAGCAGTTCTTC. It encodes CSARVTSGGYNEQFF.

This clonotype was seen at least ten times. This chain uses TRBV5-1 with TRBJ2-1, with D tentatively TRBD1 (5 bases). This CDR3 contains 14 residues. The V end was cut by 4 bases, the J end by 6 bases, with 14 bases between. CDR1 and CDR2 from the germline V gene are SGHRS and YFSETQ. Here the CDR3 reads CASSRESQGNEQFF. CDR3 bases: TGCGCCAGCAGCCGTGAGAGTCAGGGCAATGAGCAGTTCTTC.

This chain connects TRBV20-1 to TRBJ1-4; a weak D match, TRBD1 (6 bases). Germline V gives CDR1 DFQATT, CDR2 SNEGSKA (reference sequence). CDR3 length equals 12 residues. This CDR3 is CGGAQGKEKLFF. CDR3 DNA: TGCGGTGGAGCGCAGGGGAAAGAAAAACTGTTTTTT.

In this sample, this clonotype turned up a few times. The chain carries TRBV12-5 and TRBJ2-1; no clear D gene. This CDR3 comprises 12 residues. Trimming pared 1 base from V and 9 bases from J, leaving 7 bases between. Germline assignment: CDR1 LGHNT and CDR2 FRNRAP. The CDR3 nucleotides are TGTGCTAGTGGTTTGGAGGACGGTGAGCAGTTCTTC. It encodes CASGLEDGEQFF.

The table lists this clonotype with many counts. The chain couples TRBV2 to TRBJ2-7; 7 nucleotides align to TRBD2. V trimming: 8 bases; J trimming: 1 base; junction bases outside the gene matches: 11. The CDR3 totals 15 residues. From germline, CDR1 is SNHLY and CDR2 FYNNEI. CDR3 protein: CASGGGGRASYEQYF. DNA of the CDR3: TGTGCCAGCGGGGGGGGGGGGAGAGCTTCCTACGAGCAGTACTTC.

This clonotype was counted a single time. The J gene is TRBJ2-7, the V gene TRBV28; 7 bases map to TRBD2. Germline CDR1 MDHEN, CDR2 SYDVKM. CDR3 size: 12 residues. V was clipped by 10 bases and J by 3 bases; unmatched bases: 6. DNA for the CDR3: TGTGCCACCCGGGAGGCCGGCTACGAGCAGTACTTC. This codes for CATREAGYEQYF.

The chain is built from TRBV4-3 and TRBJ1-1; D gene ambiguous. Germline loops: CDR1 LGHNA, CDR2 YSLEER. The CDR3 loop spans 18 amino acids. V lost 0 bases and J lost 0, with 17 bases in between. As DNA, the CDR3 is TGCGCCAGCAGCCAAGATCTCACAGACCGCCCCGTGAACACTGAAGCTTTCTTT. It encodes CASSQDLTDRPVNTEAFF.

The chain carries TRBV27 and TRBJ2-7, with D maybe TRBD2 (6 bases). The CDR3 has 16 amino acids. V dropped 8 bases and J dropped 1 base, with 21 bases sitting between them. The germline V gene has CDR1 MNHEY and CDR2 SMNVEV (reference sequence). CDR3 residues: CASRESGTANSYEQYF. CDR3 nucleotide sequence: TGTGCCAGCCGGGAGTCCGGGACTGCAAATTCCTACGAGCAGTACTTC.

In this sample, this clonotype turned up many times. This rearrangement joins TRBV28 to TRBJ2-5, with 8 bases matching TRBD1. After removal of 3 bases from V and 4 bases from J, the junction contained 7 bases not matched to a gene. The CDR3 has 15 residues. The V gene's germline CDR1 is MDHEN and CDR2 SYDVKM. The CDR3 reads CASSFRDRRSETQYF. For the CDR3, the DNA is TGTGCCAGCAGTTTTAGGGACAGGAGATCAGAGACCCAGTACTTC.

This clonotype was detected many times. The chain employs TRBV28 and TRBJ2-7; no definite D call. The CDR3 is 11 amino acids. V lost 0 bases, J lost 6 bases, and 3 bases lay in between. Germline loops: CDR1 MDHEN, CDR2 SYDVKM. The CDR3 reads CASSLWGEQYF. The CDR3 nucleotides read TGTGCCAGCAGTTTATGGGGCGAGCAGTACTTC. Filled out from reference TRBV28 and TRBJ2-7, the complete variable domain reads DVKVTQSSRYLVKRTGEKVFLECVQDMDHENMFWYRQDPGLGLRLIYFSYDVKMKEKGDIPEGYSVSREKKERFSLILESASTNQTSMYLCASSLWGEQYFGPGTRLTVT.

This clonotype was seen ten or more times. The genes are TRBV7-9 and TRBJ2-7; 8 nucleotides line up with TRBD1. This CDR3 is built from 14 residues. Trimming cost V 5 bases and J 3 bases; bases outside gene matches: 6. Germline-derived CDR1 and CDR2 are SEHNR and FQNEAQ (reference sequence). This chain's CDR3 is CASSTGGQGYEQYF. CDR3 coding DNA: TGTGCCAGCAGCACAGGAGGACAGGGCTACGAGCAGTACTTC.

This clonotype was detected ten times or more. The chain combines TRBV3-1 with TRBJ1-5; TRBD1 matches 10 bases. The CDR3 is 15 amino acids. The germline V gene encodes CDR1 LGHDT and CDR2 YNNKEL (reference sequence). J lost 1 base, V lost 5 bases, and 2 bases had no gene match. CDR3 in amino acids: CASSRQGASNQPQHF. The CDR3 nucleotides are TGTGCCAGCAGCAGACAGGGGGCGAGCAATCAGCCCCAGCATTTT.

This clonotype was recorded only once. This sequence joins TRBV15 and TRBJ2-7; D possibly matches TRBD1 or TRBD2 (5 bases each). The CDR3 sequence is 15 residues long. V was shortened by 1 base and J by 6 bases, with 16 bases between the two germline ends. CDR1 is LNHNV and CDR2 is YYDKDF in the germline V gene (reference sequence). CDR3 DNA sequence: TGTGCCACCAGCAGAGGGGCCGGGTTCGGGACCGAGCAGTACTTC. Its translation is CATSRGAGFGTEQYF.

This clonotype turned up a few times. This sequence joins TRBV20-1 and TRBJ2-7, with D possibly matching TRBD2 (5 bases). The CDR3 runs 14 residues. Trimming removed 3 bases at V and 0 bases at J, with 12 bases between. In germline, CDR1 is DFQATT, CDR2 SNEGSKA (reference sequence). The CDR3 here is CSASPASFSYEQYF. The CDR3 nucleotides are TGCAGTGCTAGCCCTGCTAGCTTCTCCTACGAGCAGTACTTC.

This clonotype has a count of ten or more. The rearrangement uses TRBV6-2 or TRBV6-3 and TRBJ2-1; 7 bases match TRBD2. Per the germline V gene, CDR1 is MNHEY and CDR2 is SVGEGT. The CDR3 runs 15 residues. The V segment lost 1 base and the J segment 10 bases; nucleotides outside the gene matches: 10. CDR3 DNA: TGTGCCAGCAGTTACTTCGGTCCCCTAGCGGACGAGCAGTTCTTC. Residues: CASSYFGPLADEQFF.

The rearrangement joins TRBV20-1 to TRBJ2-1; D not certain. There are 15 residues in the CDR3. From germline, CDR1 is DFQATT and CDR2 SNEGSKA (reference sequence). Trimming cost V 1 base and J 0 bases, with 10 bases left between them. CDR3 nucleotides: TGCAGTGCTAGAGGCAGCAGGCTCTCCTACAATGAGCAGTTCTTC. Amino acids: CSARGSRLSYNEQFF.

This clonotype has just a few counts. The chain uses TRBV4-3 and TRBJ1-1; D not certain. V lost 0 bases and J 1 base, leaving 33 bases between the germline ends. The CDR3 totals 23 residues. Germline V gene lookup returns CDR1 LGHNA and CDR2 YSLEER. CDR3 amino acids: CASSQDSKRVGWFGQEGNTEAFF. The CDR3 nucleotides are TGCGCCAGCAGCCAAGATTCCAAAAGGGTGGGCTGGTTCGGGCAAGAAGGGAACACTGAAGCTTTCTTT.

The chain joins TRBV27 to TRBJ2-2; D remains unclear. CDR1 is MNHEY, CDR2 SMNVEV, per germline (reference sequence). Deletions cut 2 bases from V and 13 bases from J, with 14 bases between. The CDR3 has 13 amino acids. The CDR3: CASSLKLSARLFF. CDR3 sequence (DNA): TGTGCCAGCAGTTTAAAGTTAAGTGCAAGGCTGTTTTTT.

The V gene is TRBV10-3, the J gene TRBJ1-1, with 7 bases lining up with TRBD1. Per the germline V gene, CDR1 is ENHRY and CDR2 is SYGVKD. V was clipped by 4 bases and J by 3 bases; unmatched bases: 2. The CDR3 has 13 amino acids. The CDR3: CAISADRDTEAFF. The CDR3 nucleotides read TGTGCCATCAGTGCCGACAGGGACACTGAAGCTTTCTTT.

In this sample, this clonotype turned up a few times. This chain connects TRBV19 to TRBJ2-5; D perhaps matches TRBD2 (5 bases). V gave up 1 base and J gave up 2 bases, with 5 bases separating them. CDR1 is LNHDA and CDR2 is SQIVND in the germline V gene (reference sequence). CDR3 length: 13 residues. The CDR3 nucleotides are TGTGCCAGTAGTATAGCGGGGCAAGAGACCCAGTACTTC. It encodes CASSIAGQETQYF.

The CDR3 reads CASSDRVSPQHF. In DNA, the CDR3 is TGTGCCAGCAGTGACAGGGTTTCGCCCCAGCATTTT. V and J are TRBV6-1 and TRBJ1-5, with D perhaps matching TRBD1 (5 bases). V lost 3 bases and J lost 9, with 9 bases in between. Germline loops: CDR1 MNHNS, CDR2 SASEGT. The CDR3 length is 12 residues.

This chain joins TRBV4-2 and TRBJ2-7; the D is unclear. V lost 2 bases to trimming and J lost 1 base, with 12 bases between them. The CDR3 extends over 15 amino acids. Germline values: CDR1 LGHNA, CDR2 YNFKEQ. This CDR3 is CASSQPIGDSYEQYF. The CDR3 region has the DNA TGTGCCAGCAGCCAACCGATCGGTGATTCCTACGAGCAGTACTTC.

The CDR3 DNA is TGCGCCAGCAGCCCCACAGGGGTGTACAATGAGCAGTTCTTC. This sequence encodes CASSPTGVYNEQFF. The genes are TRBV5-1 and TRBJ2-1; TRBD1 matches at 7 bases. The CDR3 runs to 14 residues. Trimming at V came to 4 bases and at J to 4 bases, leaving 5 bases not matched to a gene. The germline gives CDR1 SGHRS, CDR2 YFSETQ.

Many counts were recorded for this clonotype. The chain couples TRBV11-2 to TRBJ2-7; D remains unclear. CDR1 is SGHAT, CDR2 FQNNGV, per germline. The CDR3 loop spans 12 amino acids. The germline V and J ends were trimmed by 1 base and 5 bases, with 6 bases remaining between them. The CDR3 loop reads CASSLGEDEQYF. The CDR3 nucleotides are TGTGCCAGCAGCTTAGGTGAGGACGAGCAGTACTTC.

There are many counts of this clonotype. The chain has TRBV20-1 and TRBJ2-7; 11 nucleotides agree with TRBD2. Germline V gene lookup returns CDR1 DFQATT and CDR2 SNEGSKA (reference sequence). CDR3 length: 15 amino acids. Trimming at V came to 3 bases and at J to 3 bases, leaving 7 bases not matched to a gene. The CDR3 loop is CSASSGLAEYYEQYF. The CDR3 bases are TGCAGTGCTAGTTCGGGACTAGCGGAATACTACGAGCAGTACTTC.

This clonotype appeared many times. This sequence joins TRBV27 and TRBJ2-7; 8 nucleotides match TRBD2. The V segment lost 7 bases and the J segment 0 bases; nucleotides outside the gene matches: 2. Germline V CDR1 and CDR2: MNHEY, SMNVEV (reference sequence). This CDR3 is built from 13 residues. For the CDR3, the DNA is TGTGCCAGCAAGACTAGCGCCTCCTACGAGCAGTACTTC. As protein: CASKTSASYEQYF.

This clonotype was picked up a small number of times. This chain connects TRBV6-4 to TRBJ2-3, with a weak D call TRBD2 (5 bases). V lost 2 bases to trimming and J lost 2 bases, with 11 bases between them. CDR1 is MRHNA, CDR2 SNTAGT, per germline. The CDR3 has 15 residues. Written as DNA, the CDR3 is TGTGCCAGCAGTGACAGAAGCGGCCCCACAGATACGCAGTATTTT. Its protein is CASSDRSGPTDTQYF.

V and J are TRBV4-2 and TRBJ1-2, with D unresolved. V was trimmed by 0 bases and J by 0 bases, leaving 11 bases between them. Germline CDR1 LGHNA, CDR2 YNFKEQ. The CDR3 has 16 residues. CDR3 nucleotide sequence: TGTGCCAGCAGCCAAGATTCAAGGGAAACTAACTATGGCTACACCTTC. Protein: CASSQDSRETNYGYTF.

This clonotype showed up many times. The chain's CDR3 is CASSLGVHYSYEQYF. In DNA form, the CDR3 reads TGTGCCAGCAGTTTAGGAGTACACTACTCCTACGAGCAGTACTTC. The chain recombines TRBV12-3 or TRBV12-4 with TRBJ2-7; the D is unclear. This CDR3 spans 15 amino acids. V lost 1 base and J 0 bases, leaving 10 bases between the germline ends.

This chain joins TRBV6-2 or TRBV6-3 and TRBJ2-7; D could derive from TRBD1 or TRBD2 (5 bases each). Germline V gene lookup returns CDR1 MNHEY and CDR2 SVGEGT. CDR3 length: 13 residues. Trimming removed 6 bases at V and 6 bases at J, with 15 bases between. The chain's CDR3 is CASRRDLGSEQYF. The CDR3 DNA is TGTGCCAGCAGGAGGGACCTAGGGAGCGAGCAGTACTTC.

The chain recombines TRBV9 with TRBJ1-2, with 9 bases matching TRBD1. Germline CDR1 reads SGDLS; CDR2 reads YYNGEE. The ends lost 4 bases at V and 8 bases at J; junction bases unmatched: 3. The CDR3 is made up of 12 amino acids. The CDR3 reads CASSHRGQGYTF. CDR3 DNA: TGTGCCAGCAGCCACAGGGGGCAAGGCTACACCTTC. Based on the CDR3 plus reference TRBV9 and TRBJ1-2, the full variable domain is DSGVTQTPKHLITATGQRVTLRCSPRSGDLSVYWYQQSLDQGLQFLIQYYNGEERAKGNILERFSAQQFPDLHSELNLSSLELGDSALYFCASSHRGQGYTFGSGTRLTVV.